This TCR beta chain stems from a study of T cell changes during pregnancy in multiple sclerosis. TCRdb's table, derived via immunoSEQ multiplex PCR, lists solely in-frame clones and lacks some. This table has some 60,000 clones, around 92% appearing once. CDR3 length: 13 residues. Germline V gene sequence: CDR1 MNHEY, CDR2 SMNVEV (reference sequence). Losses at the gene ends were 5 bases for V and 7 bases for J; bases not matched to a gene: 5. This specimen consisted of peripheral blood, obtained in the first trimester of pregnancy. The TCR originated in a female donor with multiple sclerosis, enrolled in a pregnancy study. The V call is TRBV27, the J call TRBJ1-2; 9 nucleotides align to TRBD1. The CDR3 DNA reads TGTGCCAGCAGTAAGGGACAGGGAGTTGGCTACACCTTC. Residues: CASSKGQGVGYTF.